The 21 T cell receptor beta chains in this list originate from one sample, sequenced in a study of blood T cell repertoires in COVID-19. The assay was immunoSEQ multiplex PCR, and TCRdb's table has in-frame clones only and misses some. The repertoire holds fewer than 85,000 clones, with roughly three quarters as singletons. The material sequenced was peripheral blood. The receptors shown here come from a man between 65 and 80 years old with COVID-19, enrolled during active disease.

This chain uses TRBV7-9 with TRBJ1-2, with 8 bases matching TRBD1. The CDR3 is 13 amino acids. Germline CDR1 and CDR2: SEHNR and FQNEAQ (reference sequence). Trimming cost V 9 bases and J 5 bases; bases outside gene matches: 8. CDR3 residues: CASDRGLTYGYTF. CDR3 DNA sequence: TGTGCCAGTGACAGGGGACTAACGTATGGCTACACCTTC.

This clone was recorded once. Mismatch with germline at one junction end may stem from a read error. The chain links TRBV6-2 or TRBV6-3 to TRBJ2-7; 7 nucleotides align to TRBD1. From germline, CDR1 is MNHEY and CDR2 SVGEGT. The CDR3 contains 14 residues. CDR3 region: CASGYRGIAYEQYF. The DNA for the CDR3 is TGTGCCAGCGGTTACAGGGGCATCGCCTACGAGCAGTACTTC.

J is TRBJ2-1 and V is TRBV2; 8 positions agree with TRBD1. The CDR3 length is 15 residues. Germline CDR1 reads SNHLY; CDR2 reads FYNNEI. V dropped 3 bases and J dropped 14; count of bases not matched to a gene: 15. The CDR3 reads CASSDPGQGIKREFF. CDR3 nucleotides: TGTGCCAGCAGTGACCCTGGACAGGGTATCAAGCGTGAGTTCTTC.

This clone was counted between two and nine times. V is TRBV5-1 and J is TRBJ2-7; 7 nucleotides line up with TRBD2. Germline V CDR1 and CDR2: SGHRS, YFSETQ. There are 15 residues in the CDR3. V was pared by 0 bases and J by 1 base, with 4 bases of the junction left unmatched. In nucleotides, the CDR3 is TGCGCCAGCAGCTTGGGGTGGCGGGGGTCCTACGAGCAGTACTTC. It encodes CASSLGWRGSYEQYF.

The sample holds one count of this clone. This rearrangement joins TRBV28 to TRBJ1-3; TRBD1 might be the D (5 bases). The germline V and J ends were trimmed by 5 bases and 4 bases, with 12 bases remaining between them. The CDR3 extends over 14 amino acids. Germline V gene data show CDR1 as MDHEN and CDR2 as SYDVKM. In DNA, the CDR3 is TGTGCCAGCAGTACAGGTGCCGTAGGAAACACCATATATTTT. Translated: CASSTGAVGNTIYF.

J is TRBJ2-1 and V is TRBV20-1, with 14 bases aligning to TRBD2. The germline CDR1 and CDR2 sequences are DFQATT and SNEGSKA (reference sequence). Trimming at V came to 3 bases and at J to 8 bases, leaving 6 bases not matched to a gene. This CDR3 comprises 15 residues. CDR3 amino acids: CSASLGTSGSHEQFF. CDR3 sequence (DNA): TGCAGTGCTAGTTTAGGGACTAGCGGGAGCCATGAGCAGTTCTTC.

The chain uses TRBV7-2 and TRBJ1-5, with D possibly matching TRBD1 (5 bases). The CDR3 runs to 16 residues. Deletions cut 3 bases from V and 2 bases from J, with 14 bases between. Germline CDR1 reads SGHTA; CDR2 reads FQGNSA. CDR3 amino acids: CASSLTGGGGNQPQHF. The CDR3 DNA sequence: TGTGCCAGCAGCTTGACCGGGGGAGGTGGCAATCAGCCCCAGCATTTT. Supplemented by reference TRBV7-2 and TRBJ1-5, the full variable domain reads GAGVSQSPSNKVTEKGKDVELRCDPISGHTALYWYRQSLGQGLEFLIYFQGNSAPDKSGLPSDRFSAERTGGSVSTLTIQRTQQEDSAVYLCASSLTGGGGNQPQHFGDGTRLSIL.

CDR3 DNA: TGTGCCAGCAGCGTAGGGGGACATGCAACTAATGAAAAACTGTTTTTT. This codes for CASSVGGHATNEKLFF. The V call is TRBV9, the J call TRBJ1-4; a weak D match, TRBD1 (6 bases). Germline V gene data show CDR1 as SGDLS and CDR2 as YYNGEE. V lost 0 bases and J 0 bases, leaving 9 bases between the germline ends. The CDR3 has 16 amino acids.

This clone has just one count. The chain joins TRBV6-5 to TRBJ2-1, with D possibly being TRBD2 (6 bases). V was shortened by 4 bases and J by 10 bases, with 14 bases between the two germline ends. CDR3 length: 13 residues. Looked up from germline, CDR1 is MNHEY and CDR2 is SVGAGI. DNA of the CDR3: TGTGCCAGCAGTTTCCTAGCGCCCGGCGAGCAGTTCTTC. It encodes CASSFLAPGEQFF.

The chain combines TRBV18 with TRBJ1-2; 8 bases fit TRBD1. The CDR3 is 14 amino acids. The germline V gene has CDR1 KGHSH and CDR2 LQKENI. V lost 1 base and J lost 8; bases outside the gene matches: 6. The CDR3 is CASSPRQGADGYTF. The DNA for the CDR3 is TGTGCCAGCTCACCACGGCAGGGGGCTGACGGCTACACCTTC.

V and J are TRBV24-1 and TRBJ1-5, with D possibly TRBD1 on 5 matching bases. CDR3 length: 14 residues. V dropped 4 bases and J dropped 2 bases, with 8 bases sitting between them. Germline loops: CDR1 KGHDR, CDR2 SFDVKD. The CDR3 nucleotides read TGTGCCACCAGTGACGAGACAGGCAATCAGCCCCAGCATTTT. Translating it yields CATSDETGNQPQHF.

V is TRBV30 and J is TRBJ1-5, with TRBD1 matching 8 bases. The germline gives CDR1 GTSNPN, CDR2 SVGIG (reference sequence). The ends lost 6 bases at V and 2 bases at J; junction bases unmatched: 3. This CDR3 has 13 residues. The DNA of the CDR3 is TGTGCCTGCACACAGGGGGGCAATCAGCCCCAGCATTTT. Translation gives CACTQGGNQPQHF.

The chain combines TRBV29-1 with TRBJ2-2, with 9 positions matching TRBD2. With V trimmed by 6 bases and J by 7 bases, 6 bases remained unmatched. Germline V gene data show CDR1 as SQVTM and CDR2 as ANQGSEA. The length of the CDR3 is 13 residues. The CDR3: CSVGLASGGELFF. The CDR3 DNA reads as TGCAGCGTCGGACTAGCGAGCGGCGGGGAGCTGTTTTTT.

The gene calls are TRBV3-1 (or the pseudogene TRBV3-2) and TRBJ1-5; the D is unclear. Trimming took 4 bases from V and 7 from J, leaving 8 bases between them. This CDR3 is built from 12 residues. Germline loops: CDR1 LGHDT, CDR2 YNNKEL (reference sequence). The CDR3 sequence is CASSPGGQPQHF. In DNA, the CDR3 is TGTGCCAGCAGCCCCGGCGGGCAGCCCCAGCATTTT.

The chain uses TRBV2 and TRBJ2-5; TRBD1 aligns across 8 bases. Looked up from germline, CDR1 is SNHLY and CDR2 is FYNNEI. This CDR3 contains 15 residues. V dropped 10 bases and J dropped 7; count of bases not matched to a gene: 17. Here the CDR3 reads CAIRDRGNQLGTQYF. The CDR3 nucleotides are TGTGCCATCAGAGACAGGGGAAACCAGTTGGGGACCCAGTACTTC.

A note on this clone: A junction boundary mismatches the germline segment, possibly from a read error. This rearrangement joins TRBV29-1 to TRBJ1-1, with no clear D. The germline V gene encodes CDR1 SQVTM and CDR2 ANQGSEA. This CDR3 has 8 amino acids. The CDR3 DNA follows: TGCAGCGTTGAAGACAACAGTTTT. Translation gives CSVEDNSF.

Concerning this clone itself: One end of the junction is discordant with germline, which a read error may explain. V is TRBV5-1 and J is TRBJ2-7, with 9 bases aligning to TRBD1. This CDR3 spans 14 amino acids. Germline loops: CDR1 SGHRS, CDR2 YFSETQ. The chain's CDR3 is CASSLTGGSHEQYF. The CDR3 DNA reads TGCGCCAGCAGCTTAACAGGGGGCTCCCACGAGCAGTACTTC.

For the CDR3, the DNA is TGTGCCAGCAGTCTAGGGGGCCTAACTAATGAAAAACTGTTTTTT. The encoded protein is CASSLGGLTNEKLFF. The chain uses TRBV28 and TRBJ1-4; 7 bases line up with TRBD1. This CDR3 contains 15 residues. The germline V gene has CDR1 MDHEN and CDR2 SYDVKM. J lost 1 base, V lost 5 bases, and 4 bases had no gene match. The full variable domain, rest sourced from reference TRBV28 and TRBJ1-4, is DVKVTQSSRYLVKRTGEKVFLECVQDMDHENMFWYRQDPGLGLRLIYFSYDVKMKEKGDIPEGYSVSREKKERFSLILESASTNQTSMYLCASSLGGLTNEKLFFGSGTQLSVL.

Turning to this clone: This may stem from a read error, because a much larger clone lies one nucleotide away. The chain is built from TRBV3-1 (or the pseudogene TRBV3-2) and TRBJ2-7, with 12 nucleotides matching TRBD1. Germline trimming cut 4 bases from V and 7 bases from J; bases unmatched to any gene: 5. Looked up from germline, CDR1 is LGHDT and CDR2 is YNNKEL (reference sequence). CDR3 size: 14 residues. CDR3 protein: CASSPGQGAWEQYF. DNA of the CDR3: TGTGCCAGCAGCCCGGGACAGGGGGCTTGGGAGCAGTACTTC.

This chain connects TRBV11-2 to TRBJ1-5, with TRBD1 matching over 7 bases. The CDR3 sequence is 13 residues long. V gave up 5 bases and J gave up 2 bases; unmatched junction bases: 0. In germline, CDR1 is SGHAT, CDR2 FQNNGV. Here the CDR3 reads CASSQGGNQPQHF. The CDR3 nucleotides read TGTGCCAGCAGCCAGGGGGGCAATCAGCCCCAGCATTTT.

The CDR3 sequence: CASSFHRGNTEAFF. Written as DNA, the CDR3 is TGTGCCAGCAGCTTCCACAGGGGAAACACTGAAGCTTTCTTT. The chain combines TRBV7-2 with TRBJ1-1; 7 bases are shared with TRBD1. V lost 3 bases to trimming and J lost 2 bases; unmatched junction nucleotides: 3. Germline V gene data show CDR1 as SGHTA and CDR2 as FQGNSA. The CDR3 spans 14 residues.